These T cell receptor beta chains were read from a single sample in a study of blood T cell repertoires in COVID-19. TCRdb's table, derived via immunoSEQ multiplex PCR, lists solely in-frame clones and lacks some. The table records more than 300,000 clones, around 87% of them present only once. The sample comprised peripheral blood. The receptors were gathered from a woman between 35 and 50 years old with COVID-19, enrolled during active disease. CDR3s include the opening cysteine and the closing phenylalanine or tryptophan. The D gene is left open where the match is weak. Clone size appears in some rows only: once, few, many, or a class for an expanded clone.

d_call clone_size j_call v_call cdr3_nt cdr3_aa
- - TRBJ2-6 TRBV4-3 TGCGCCAGCAGCCAAGCGGGACGGACAGCTGGGGCCAACGTCCTGACTTTC CASSQAGRTAGANVLTF
TRBD1 - TRBJ1-6 TRBV5-8 TGTGCCAGCAGCCAAGGACAGGCCGGCAGATCACCCCTCCACTTT CASSQGQAGRSPLHF
- few TRBJ1-1 TRBV19 TGTGCCACTATCATCCAGAACACTGAAGCTTTCTTT CATIIQNTEAFF
- - TRBJ1-3 TRBV7-9 TGTGCCAGCAGCTATGGACAGTCTGTTTCTGGAAACACCATATATTTT CASSYGQSVSGNTIYF
TRBD1 - TRBJ1-2 TRBV28 TGTGCCAGCAGTCCGACCGGGACAGGGGCCAACTATGGCTACACCTTC CASSPTGTGANYGYTF
TRBD1 - TRBJ2-7 TRBV28 TGTGCCAGCAGTCCCGAACCCGGGACAGGGGTCTACGAGCAGTACTTC CASSPEPGTGVYEQYF
- - TRBJ2-6 TRBV6-4 TGTGCCAGCAGTGAACAGGCCTCTGGGGCCAACGTCCTGACTTTC CASSEQASGANVLTF
- - TRBJ1-4 TRBV20-1 TGCAGTGCTAGTGCACGGCAGGGGATCACTAATGAAAAACTGTTTTTT CSASARQGITNEKLFF
- - TRBJ1-5 TRBV28 TGTGCCAGCAGTTTGCGCAAATTGGGCAATCAGCCCCAGCATTTT CASSLRKLGNQPQHF
TRBD2 - TRBJ2-3 TRBV11-1 TGTGCCAGCAGCTTAGCTAGCGGGGGGTTAGATACGCAGTATTTT CASSLASGGLDTQYF